Each of the 9 T cell receptor beta chains below was sequenced from the same sample in a study of shared clonotypes between healthy human individuals. Profiled with immunoSEQ multiplex PCR; TCRdb holds only in-frame clones, not every one. In the table there are approximately 980,000 clones, over 60% of which are singletons. The specimen sequenced was memory CD4+ T cells sorted from blood. Noted subset: CD45RA-negative fraction. The receptor set was obtained from a man between 18 and 29 years old in good health.

This clone was counted only a few times. The genes are TRBV19 and TRBJ1-2; 8 bases agree with TRBD1. This CDR3 is built from 13 residues. Germline values: CDR1 LNHDA, CDR2 SQIVND (reference sequence). V lost 3 bases to trimming and J lost 8 bases; unmatched junction nucleotides: 5. CDR3 in amino acids: CASSIPDREGYTF. CDR3 DNA sequence: TGTGCCAGTAGTATCCCGGACAGGGAAGGCTACACCTTC.

Remarks on this clone: The same CDR3 is also encoded by other DNA sequences in this sample. The chain uses TRBV28 and TRBJ1-5, with a tentative D call TRBD1 (5 bases). With 8 bases removed from V and 1 base from J, the gap between germline ends came to 15 bases. Germline lookup yields CDR1 MDHEN and CDR2 SYDVKM. The CDR3 is 15 amino acids. CDR3 in amino acids: CASRRGEESNQPQHF. In nucleotides, the CDR3 is TGTGCCAGCCGGCGGGGGGAGGAGAGCAATCAGCCCCAGCATTTT.

This clone was detected only once. V usage is TRBV4-3 and J usage is TRBJ2-3; 9 bases line up with TRBD2. The junction had 15 bases not matched to a gene; V was cut back by 2 bases and J by 0 bases. This CDR3 comprises 20 residues. CDR1 LGHNA and CDR2 YSLEER come from the germline V gene. The CDR3 loop is CASSQLVWGLALHSTDTQYF. The CDR3 DNA sequence: TGCGCCAGCAGCCAATTAGTTTGGGGACTAGCCCTACATAGCACAGATACGCAGTATTTT.

V is TRBV6-5 and J is TRBJ2-6, with D maybe TRBD2 (6 bases). This CDR3 has 13 residues. CDR1 and CDR2 (germline): MNHEY, SVGAGI. V dropped 8 bases and J dropped 6 bases, with 11 bases sitting between them. The CDR3 nucleotides read TGTGCCAGCCTTGGCGGGACGGCCAACGTCCTGACTTTC. Residues: CASLGGTANVLTF.

The J gene is TRBJ2-7, the V gene TRBV29-1; 12 bases map to TRBD2. After removal of 6 bases from V and 5 bases from J, the junction contained 11 bases not matched to a gene. Germline assignment: CDR1 SQVTM and CDR2 ANQGSEA. This CDR3 spans 15 amino acids. The CDR3 sequence is CSVIPFLAGGDEQYF. The CDR3 nucleotides are TGCAGCGTAATCCCCTTCCTAGCGGGGGGGGACGAGCAGTACTTC.

This clone has just a few counts. The V call is TRBV25-1, the J call TRBJ2-5; 12 bases agree with TRBD2. Germline V gene sequence: CDR1 MGHDK, CDR2 SYGVNS. Trimming cost V 5 bases and J 5 bases; bases outside gene matches: 9. The CDR3 is 16 amino acids. The CDR3 loop reads CASSSSGGGFRETQYF. CDR3 DNA sequence: TGTGCCAGCAGTTCTAGCGGGGGGGGCTTTCGGGAGACCCAGTACTTC.

V usage is TRBV6-1 and J usage is TRBJ2-5; no firm D call. Germline V gives CDR1 MNHNS, CDR2 SASEGT. V lost 5 bases, J lost 0 bases, and 4 bases lay in between. The CDR3 sequence is 12 residues long. This CDR3 reads CASSRHQETQYF. The CDR3 nucleotides read TGTGCCAGCAGTCGGCACCAAGAGACCCAGTACTTC.

J is TRBJ2-1 and V is TRBV6-1; 9 positions agree with TRBD1. V shed 4 bases and J 3 bases; nucleotides not matched to a gene: 7. Germline CDR1 MNHNS, CDR2 SASEGT. This CDR3 comprises 16 residues. The CDR3 loop is CASSGNRDRVYNEQFF. CDR3 DNA sequence: TGTGCCAGCAGTGGGAACCGGGACAGGGTCTACAATGAGCAGTTCTTC.

V and J are TRBV2 and TRBJ1-6; no firm D call. From germline, CDR1 is SNHLY and CDR2 FYNNEI. The CDR3 has 14 amino acids. Between the trimmed V and J ends, which lost 6 bases and 0 bases, there was a span of 6 bases. The CDR3 DNA sequence: TGTGCCAGCAGCTTCAGCTCCTATAATTCACCCCTCCACTTT. Amino acids: CASSFSSYNSPLHF.